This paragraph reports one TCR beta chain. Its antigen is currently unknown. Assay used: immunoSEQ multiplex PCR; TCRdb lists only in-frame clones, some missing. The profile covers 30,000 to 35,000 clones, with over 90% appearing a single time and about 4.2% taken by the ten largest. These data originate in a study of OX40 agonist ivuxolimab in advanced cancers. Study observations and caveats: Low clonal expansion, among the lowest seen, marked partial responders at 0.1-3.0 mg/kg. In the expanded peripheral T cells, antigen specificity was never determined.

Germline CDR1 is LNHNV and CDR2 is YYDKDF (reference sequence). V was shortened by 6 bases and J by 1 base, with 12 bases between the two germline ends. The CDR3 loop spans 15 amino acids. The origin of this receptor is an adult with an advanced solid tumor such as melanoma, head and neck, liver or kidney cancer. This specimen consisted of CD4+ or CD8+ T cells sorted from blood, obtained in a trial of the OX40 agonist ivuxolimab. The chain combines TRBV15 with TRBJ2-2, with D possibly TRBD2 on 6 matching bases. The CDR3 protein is CATSWGSGNTGELFF. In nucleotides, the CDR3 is TGTGCCACCAGTTGGGGTAGCGGGAACACCGGGGAGCTGTTTTTT.